This T cell receptor beta chain was documented in a study of blood T cell repertoires in COVID-19 (TCRdb year 2020). For the wider study: Samples covering the acute and convalescent phases of COVID-19 were provided by collaborators in the United States, Italy and Spain. The samples were drawn from two sources: the first 160 participants of the ongoing ImmuneRACE study, and fewer than 1,500 subjects contributed by 6 global collaborators. The repertoires were released in a freely available public database meant as a resource for research on the immune response to SARS-CoV-2. Subjects who had been exposed to COVID-19, were actively infected with it, or had recovered from it provided the deeply sampled blood TCRbeta repertoires that made up the dataset. The material from the prospective study consisted of cDNA or gDNA derived from T cells, B-cell-depleted T cells, or PBMCs. A de-identified subject ID, COVID-19 status, age in years and sex were almost always included in the sample metadata. Where HLA class I and class II types were available, the types were taken from metadata supplied by the sample provider, not from assay-based typing.

Trimmed from V: 3 bases; trimmed from J: 3 bases; junction bases lacking a gene match: 1. CDR1 and CDR2, per the germline V gene, are SGHAT and FQNNGV. From the cysteine up to the phenylalanine, the CDR3 has a length of 13 residues. Only the CDR3 region is kept as DNA, spanning 39 bases read in frame from base 1. The immunoSEQ Assay, a bias-controlled multiplex PCR, was used to amplify TCRbeta CDR3 regions from genomic DNA. Per the authors' processing: The number of nucleated cells in each sample was estimated by amplification of reference gene primers within the assay. To quantify the absolute abundance of each unique TCRbeta CDR3 rearrangement, sequence reads were collapsed and filtered. For each sample, productive Simpson clonality was calculated as the square root of Simpson's diversity index across productive rearrangements. This immuneACCESS table, as held by TCRdb, lists in-frame sequences with V and J called but not all clones. Of the missing ones, under half trace to an unresolved V gene in checked studies; the others have no known cause. The V and J calls and the clone size are those of that table, but D and trimming were determined from the DNA. This sample lists 250,000 to 300,000 clones; approximately 89% were detected once. The top ten clonotypes cover around 2.2% of the sample.

Here is what the overall study found, with its caveats: Clinical and demographic metadata were provided uncurated, with the amount varying by source and participant.

About this clone: The antigen it binds to is not known. No base quality information exists; no much larger clone differs at one position.

In Seattle, one collaborating source enrolled patients while the infection was active and tracked those patients longitudinally over the course of disease. The collaborating institutions used their own protocols to collect whole blood in K2EDTA tubes. For TCRbeta analysis, collaborators shipped samples in one of three forms: frozen whole blood, isolated PBMCs, or DNA extracted from either of those sample types. This sequence originates from a woman aged 25-40 years with COVID-19, enrolled during active disease. Sequenced: peripheral blood. The rearranged segments are TRBV11-2 and TRBJ2-5, with 7 bases aligning to TRBD1. The nucleotide sequence is given as TGTGCCAGCAGCTTCACAGGGGAAGAGACCCAGTACTTC. It encodes CASSFTGEETQYF.